This TCR beta chain was retrieved from a study of OX40 agonist ivuxolimab in advanced cancers. At the level of the study: The patients received agonistic anti-OX40 (CD134) antibody ivuxolimab. The diagnoses of dose-escalation patients were hepatocellular carcinoma, melanoma, renal cell or head and neck cancer. At 0.01 to 10 mg/kg, ivuxolimab was administered intravenously to patients every 2 weeks. Study-wide findings and caveats: Part of the nonresponder group also had normalized T-cell clonal expansion that was low.

Measured with immunoSEQ multiplex PCR; TCRdb has only the in-frame clones, and not every one. The sample comprises fewer than 80,000 clones, about 85% of which are singletons, and 5.9% rests with the top ten. With regard to this clone: The antigen remains undetermined.

From germline, CDR1 is MDHEN and CDR2 SYDVKM. The CDR3 contains 14 residues. V lost 2 bases and J 1 base, leaving 6 bases between the germline ends. The material sequenced was CD4+ or CD8+ T cells sorted from blood, taken in a trial of the OX40 agonist ivuxolimab. This rearrangement joins TRBV28 to TRBJ1-5, with unresolved D. The receptor's source is an adult with an advanced solid tumor such as melanoma, head and neck, liver or kidney cancer. The CDR3, as DNA: TGTGCCAGCAGTTTAGGGCCAAGCAATCAGCCCCAGCATTTT. This codes for CASSLGPSNQPQHF.